The present T cell receptor (beta chain) was sequenced within a study of cytomegalovirus exposure and HLA in healthy donors. Germline lookup yields CDR1 GTSNPN and CDR2 SVGIG (reference sequence). CDR3 length equals 13 residues. Whole-study results and caveats: It was only CMV serostatus that was available as immune exposure information. The authors confirmed in vitro that three CMV-associated chains were specific for CMV antigens. Evidence from a later analysis indicated that most CMV-associated TCR beta chains looked HLA-restricted.

Primers: 60 Vbeta forward and 13 Jbeta reverse. The method was immunoSEQ multiplex PCR; TCRdb's version includes in-frame clones alone and lacks a portion of them. The data show about 130,000 clones, with 75% to 85% seen just once and roughly 2% held by the top ten. On this clone itself: Its target is not known.

The source material was PBMCs. This sequence joins TRBV30 and TRBJ2-5, with no clear D. The J call is uncertain, as TRBJ2-7 better fits the DNA end. The source of this sequence is a man aged 18 to 30 in good health and CMV-seronegative. The CDR3 region is CAWSVGSTYEQYF. Here the CDR3 DNA reads TGTGCCTGGAGTGTGGGCAGTACCTACGAGCAGTACTTC.